Below, one T cell receptor (beta chain) is given with its context. The V gene end was trimmed by 4 bases and the J gene end by 7 bases; junction bases not matched to a gene: 8. CDR3 length equals 14 residues. From germline, CDR1 is LNHDA and CDR2 SQIVND (reference sequence). This sample was included in a study of blood T cell repertoires in COVID-19. Data came from immunoSEQ multiplex PCR; TCRdb stores just in-frame clones and leaves some out. Of over 30,000 clones detected, 90% appear once; the ten largest clones hold about an eighth. The V and J genes are TRBV19 and TRBJ1-2; TRBD1 aligns across 8 bases. This sequence was found in a man in his sixties or seventies with acute or convalescent COVID-19. The sequenced sample was peripheral blood. CDR3 coding DNA: TGTGCCAGTAGTACACAAGGCGACAGGGGTGGCTACACCTTC. Its translation is CASSTQGDRGGYTF.